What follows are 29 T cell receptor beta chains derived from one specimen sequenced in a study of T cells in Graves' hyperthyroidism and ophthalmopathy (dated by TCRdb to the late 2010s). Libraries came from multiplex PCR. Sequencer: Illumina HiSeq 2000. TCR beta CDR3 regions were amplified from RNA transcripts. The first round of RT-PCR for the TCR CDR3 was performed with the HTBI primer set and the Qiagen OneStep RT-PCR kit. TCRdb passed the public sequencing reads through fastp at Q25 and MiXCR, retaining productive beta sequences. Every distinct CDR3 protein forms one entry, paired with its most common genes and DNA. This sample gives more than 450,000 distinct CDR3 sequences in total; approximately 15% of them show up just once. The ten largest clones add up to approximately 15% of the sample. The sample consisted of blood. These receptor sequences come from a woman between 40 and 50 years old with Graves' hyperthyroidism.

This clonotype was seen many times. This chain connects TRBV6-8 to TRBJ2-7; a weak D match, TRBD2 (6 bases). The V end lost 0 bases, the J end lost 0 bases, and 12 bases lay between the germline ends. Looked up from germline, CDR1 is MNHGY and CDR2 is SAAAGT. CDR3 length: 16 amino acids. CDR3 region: CASSYSMGGSSYEQYF. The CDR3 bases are TGTGCCAGCAGTTACTCGATGGGGGGTAGCTCCTACGAGCAGTACTTC.

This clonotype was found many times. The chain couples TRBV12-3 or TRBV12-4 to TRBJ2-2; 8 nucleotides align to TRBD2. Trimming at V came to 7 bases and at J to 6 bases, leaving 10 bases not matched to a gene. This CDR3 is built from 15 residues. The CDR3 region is CASTFGGDVPGELFF. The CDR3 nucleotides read TGTGCCAGCACTTTCGGGGGGGATGTACCCGGGGAGCTGTTTTTT.

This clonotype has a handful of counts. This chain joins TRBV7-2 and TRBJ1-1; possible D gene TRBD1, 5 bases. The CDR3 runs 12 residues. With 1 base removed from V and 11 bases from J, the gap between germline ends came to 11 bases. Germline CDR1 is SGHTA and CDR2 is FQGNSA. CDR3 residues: CASSLELGTAFF. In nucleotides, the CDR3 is TGTGCCAGCAGCTTAGAACTCGGGACGGCTTTCTTT.

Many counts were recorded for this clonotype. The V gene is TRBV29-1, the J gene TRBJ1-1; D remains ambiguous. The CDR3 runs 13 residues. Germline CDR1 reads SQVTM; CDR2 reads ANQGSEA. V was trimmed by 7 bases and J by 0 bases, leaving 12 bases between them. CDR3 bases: TGCAGCGGGAGCAGACACATGAACACTGAAGCTTTCTTT. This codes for CSGSRHMNTEAFF. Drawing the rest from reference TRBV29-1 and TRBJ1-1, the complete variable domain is SAVISQKPSRDICQRGTSLTIQCQVDSQVTMMFWYRQQPGQSLTLIATANQGSEATYESGFVIDKFPISRPNLTFSTLTVSNMSPEDSSIYLCSGSRHMNTEAFFGQGTRLTVV.

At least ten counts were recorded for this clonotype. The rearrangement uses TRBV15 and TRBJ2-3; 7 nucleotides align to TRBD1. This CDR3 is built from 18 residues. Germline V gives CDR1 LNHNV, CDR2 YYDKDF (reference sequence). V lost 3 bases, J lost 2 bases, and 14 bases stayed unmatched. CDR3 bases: TGTGCCACCAGCAGCCGATACCAGACAGGGCAAGACACAGATACGCAGTATTTT. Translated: CATSSRYQTGQDTDTQYF.

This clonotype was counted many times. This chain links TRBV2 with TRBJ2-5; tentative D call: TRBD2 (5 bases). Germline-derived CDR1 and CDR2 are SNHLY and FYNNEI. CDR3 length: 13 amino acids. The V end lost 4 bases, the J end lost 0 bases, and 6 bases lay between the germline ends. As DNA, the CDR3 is TGTGCCAGCAGTGGGGAGTACCAAGAGACCCAGTACTTC. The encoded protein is CASSGEYQETQYF. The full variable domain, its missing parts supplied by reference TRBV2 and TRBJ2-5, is EPEVTQTPSHQVTQMGQEVILRCVPISNHLYFYWYRQILGQKVEFLVSFYNNEISEKSEIFDDQFSVERPDGSNFTLKIRSTKLEDSAMYFCASSGEYQETQYFGPGTRLLVL.

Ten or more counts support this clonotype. The CDR3 protein is CASSSLNQPQHF. The CDR3 DNA reads TGTGCCAGCAGTTCTCTCAATCAGCCCCAGCATTTT. V usage is TRBV28 and J usage is TRBJ1-5; D unclear. CDR1 and CDR2 (germline): MDHEN, SYDVKM. CDR3 size: 12 residues. V was cut by 4 bases and J by 3 bases, with 4 bases left in between.

DNA for the CDR3: TGTGCCAGCAGCCGAGGGGTAGGGAGATCCTACGAGCAGTACTTC. This translates into CASSRGVGRSYEQYF. The V call is TRBV2, the J call TRBJ2-7; tentatively, D is TRBD1 or TRBD2 (5 bases each). The V gene's germline CDR1 is SNHLY and CDR2 FYNNEI. V dropped 6 bases and J dropped 1 base, with 16 bases sitting between them. The CDR3 covers 15 residues.

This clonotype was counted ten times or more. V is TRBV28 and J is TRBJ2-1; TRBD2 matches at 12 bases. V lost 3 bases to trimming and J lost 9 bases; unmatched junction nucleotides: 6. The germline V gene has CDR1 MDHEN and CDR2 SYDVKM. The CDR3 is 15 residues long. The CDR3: CASSFRLAGGGEQFF. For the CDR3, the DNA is TGTGCCAGCAGTTTTCGGCTAGCGGGGGGGGGTGAGCAGTTCTTC.

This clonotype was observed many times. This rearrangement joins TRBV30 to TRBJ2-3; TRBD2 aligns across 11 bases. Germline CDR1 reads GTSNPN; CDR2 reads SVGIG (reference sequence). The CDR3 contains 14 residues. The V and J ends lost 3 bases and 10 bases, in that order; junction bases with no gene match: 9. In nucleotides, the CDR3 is TGTGCCTGGAGCAGTAGCGGGAGGGTATTGGCGCAGTATTTT. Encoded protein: CAWSSSGRVLAQYF.

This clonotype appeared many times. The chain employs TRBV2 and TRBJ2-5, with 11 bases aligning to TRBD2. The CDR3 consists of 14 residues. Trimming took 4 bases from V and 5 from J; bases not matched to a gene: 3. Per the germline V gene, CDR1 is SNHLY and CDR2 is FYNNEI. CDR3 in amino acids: CASSVGLAEETQYF. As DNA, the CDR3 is TGTGCCAGCAGTGTGGGACTAGCGGAGGAGACCCAGTACTTC.

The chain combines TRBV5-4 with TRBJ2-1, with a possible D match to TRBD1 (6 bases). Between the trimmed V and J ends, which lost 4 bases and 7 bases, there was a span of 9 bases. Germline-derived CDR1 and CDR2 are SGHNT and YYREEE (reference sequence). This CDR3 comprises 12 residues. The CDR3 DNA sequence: TGTGCCAGCAGCGTAAGGGGGAATGAGCAGTTCTTC. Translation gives CASSVRGNEQFF.

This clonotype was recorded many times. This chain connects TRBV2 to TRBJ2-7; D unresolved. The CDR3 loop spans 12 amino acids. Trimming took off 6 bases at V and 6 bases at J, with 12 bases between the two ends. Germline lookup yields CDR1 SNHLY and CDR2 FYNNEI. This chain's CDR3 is CASREQAIEQYF. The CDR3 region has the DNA TGTGCCAGCAGGGAGCAGGCTATCGAGCAGTACTTC.

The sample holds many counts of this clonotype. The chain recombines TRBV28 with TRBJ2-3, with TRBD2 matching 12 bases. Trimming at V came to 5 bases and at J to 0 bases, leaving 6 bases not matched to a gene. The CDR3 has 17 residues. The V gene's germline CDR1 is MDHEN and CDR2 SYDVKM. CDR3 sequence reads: CASSLRTSGASTDTQYF. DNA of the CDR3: TGTGCCAGCAGTCTTCGGACTAGCGGGGCTAGCACAGATACGCAGTATTTT. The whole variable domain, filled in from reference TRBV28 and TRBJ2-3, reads DVKVTQSSRYLVKRTGEKVFLECVQDMDHENMFWYRQDPGLGLRLIYFSYDVKMKEKGDIPEGYSVSREKKERFSLILESASTNQTSMYLCASSLRTSGASTDTQYFGPGTRLTVL.

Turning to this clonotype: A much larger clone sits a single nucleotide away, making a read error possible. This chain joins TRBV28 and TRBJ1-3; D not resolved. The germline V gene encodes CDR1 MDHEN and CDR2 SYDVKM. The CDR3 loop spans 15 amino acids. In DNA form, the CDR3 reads TGTGCCAGCGGTTTGTCCGGCGGAGCTGGAAACACCATATATTTT. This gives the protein CASGLSGGAGNTIYF.

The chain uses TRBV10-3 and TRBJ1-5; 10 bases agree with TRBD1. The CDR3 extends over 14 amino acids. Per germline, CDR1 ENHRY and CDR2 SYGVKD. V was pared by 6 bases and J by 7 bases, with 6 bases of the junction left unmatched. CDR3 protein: CAIRAGTGVQPQHF. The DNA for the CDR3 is TGTGCCATCAGAGCCGGGACAGGGGTCCAGCCCCAGCATTTT.

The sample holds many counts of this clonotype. The CDR3 loop reads CASSLGVTITAEAFF. The CDR3 coding sequence is TGTGCCAGCAGTTTGGGGGTAACTATTACAGCTGAAGCTTTCTTT. The chain is built from TRBV28 and TRBJ1-1; D might be TRBD1 (5 bases). Germline V lookup: CDR1 MDHEN, CDR2 SYDVKM. The CDR3 runs to 15 residues. V dropped 3 bases and J dropped 6 bases, with 17 bases sitting between them.

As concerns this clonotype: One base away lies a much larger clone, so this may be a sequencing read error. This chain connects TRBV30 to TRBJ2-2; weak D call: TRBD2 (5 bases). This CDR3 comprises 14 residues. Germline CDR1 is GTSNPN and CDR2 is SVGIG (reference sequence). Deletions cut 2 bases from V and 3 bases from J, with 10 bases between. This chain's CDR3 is CAWSSGEHTGELFF. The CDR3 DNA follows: TGTGCCTGGAGTTCTGGGGAGCACACCGGGGAGCTGTTTTTT.

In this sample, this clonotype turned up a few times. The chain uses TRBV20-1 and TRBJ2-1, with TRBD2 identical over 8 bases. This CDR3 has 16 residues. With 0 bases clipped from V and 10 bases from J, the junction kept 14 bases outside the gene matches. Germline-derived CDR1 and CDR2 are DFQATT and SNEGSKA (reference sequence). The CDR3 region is CSARDQAAGELKEQFF. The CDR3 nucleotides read TGCAGTGCTAGAGATCAGGCAGCGGGAGAGCTCAAGGAGCAGTTCTTC.

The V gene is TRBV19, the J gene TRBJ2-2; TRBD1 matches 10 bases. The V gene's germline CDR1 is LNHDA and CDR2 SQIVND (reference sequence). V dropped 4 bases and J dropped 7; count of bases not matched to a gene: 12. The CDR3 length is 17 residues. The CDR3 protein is CASSKHLPGQGIGELFF. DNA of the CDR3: TGTGCCAGTAGTAAACATTTACCGGGACAGGGGATCGGGGAGCTGTTTTTT. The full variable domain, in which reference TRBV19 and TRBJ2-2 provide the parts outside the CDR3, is DGGITQSPKYLFRKEGQNVTLSCEQNLNHDAMYWYRQDPGQGLRLIYYSQIVNDFQKGDIAEGYSVSREKKESFPLTVTSAQKNPTAFYLCASSKHLPGQGIGELFFGEGSRLTVL.

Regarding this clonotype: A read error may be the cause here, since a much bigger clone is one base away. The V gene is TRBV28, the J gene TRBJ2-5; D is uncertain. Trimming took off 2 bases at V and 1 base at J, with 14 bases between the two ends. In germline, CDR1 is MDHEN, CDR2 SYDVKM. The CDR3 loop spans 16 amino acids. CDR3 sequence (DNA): TGTGCCAGCAGTTTACCCGAGACCGCAGCCCAAGAGACCCAGTACTTC. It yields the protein CASSLPETAAQETQYF.

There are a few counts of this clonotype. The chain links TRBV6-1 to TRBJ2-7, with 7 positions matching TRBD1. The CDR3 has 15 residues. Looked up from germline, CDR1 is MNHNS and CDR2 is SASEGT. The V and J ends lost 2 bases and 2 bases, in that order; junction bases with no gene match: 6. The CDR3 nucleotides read TGTGCCAGCAGTGAAATCCGGGACAGAACCTACGAGCAGTACTTC. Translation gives CASSEIRDRTYEQYF.

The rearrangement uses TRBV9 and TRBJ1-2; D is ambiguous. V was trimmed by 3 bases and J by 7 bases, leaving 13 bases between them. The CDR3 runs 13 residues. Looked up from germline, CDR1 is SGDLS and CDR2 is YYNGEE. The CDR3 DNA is TGTGCCAGCAGCGGAATCATAATGGCTGGCTACACCTTC. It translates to CASSGIIMAGYTF.

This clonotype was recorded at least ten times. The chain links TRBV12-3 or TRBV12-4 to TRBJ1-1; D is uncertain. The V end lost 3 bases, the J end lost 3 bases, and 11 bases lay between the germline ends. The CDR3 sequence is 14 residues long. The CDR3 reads CASSFTEDHTEAFF. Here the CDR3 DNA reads TGTGCCAGCAGTTTTACCGAGGACCACACTGAAGCTTTCTTT.

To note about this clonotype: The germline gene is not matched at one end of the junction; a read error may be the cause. The CDR3 coding sequence is TGTGCCCGGAGTATGGGGGCGAACACTGAAGCTTTCTTT. It codes for CARSMGANTEAFF. The gene calls are TRBV30 and TRBJ1-1, with D possibly being TRBD1 (6 bases). CDR3 size: 13 residues. CDR1 is GTSNPN, CDR2 SVGIG, per germline (reference sequence). Together with reference TRBV30 and TRBJ1-1, the CDR3 gives the full variable domain: SQTIHQWPATLVQPVGSPLSLECTVEGTSNPNLYWYRQAAGRGLQLLFYSVGIGQISSEVPQNLSASRPQDRQFILSSKKLLLSDSGFYLCARSMGANTEAFFGQGTRLTVV.

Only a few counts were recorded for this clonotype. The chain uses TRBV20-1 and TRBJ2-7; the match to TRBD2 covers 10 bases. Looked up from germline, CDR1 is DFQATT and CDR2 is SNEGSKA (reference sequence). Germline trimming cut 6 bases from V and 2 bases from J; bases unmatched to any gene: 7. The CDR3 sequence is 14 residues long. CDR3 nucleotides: TGCAGTGCGATAACTAGCGGGATTACCTACGAGCAGTACTTC. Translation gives CSAITSGITYEQYF.

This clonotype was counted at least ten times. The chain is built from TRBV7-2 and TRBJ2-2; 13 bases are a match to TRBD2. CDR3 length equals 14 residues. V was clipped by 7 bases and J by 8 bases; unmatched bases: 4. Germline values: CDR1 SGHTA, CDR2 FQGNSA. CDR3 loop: CASKGLAGTGELFF. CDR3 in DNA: TGTGCCAGCAAGGGACTAGCGGGAACAGGGGAGCTGTTTTTT.

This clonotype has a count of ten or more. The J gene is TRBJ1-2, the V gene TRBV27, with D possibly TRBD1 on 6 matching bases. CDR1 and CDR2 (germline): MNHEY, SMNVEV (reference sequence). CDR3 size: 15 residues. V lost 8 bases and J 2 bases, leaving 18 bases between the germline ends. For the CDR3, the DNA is TGTGCCAGCGGTAAGAGGGGGACGGTCAACTATGGCTACACCTTC. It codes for CASGKRGTVNYGYTF.

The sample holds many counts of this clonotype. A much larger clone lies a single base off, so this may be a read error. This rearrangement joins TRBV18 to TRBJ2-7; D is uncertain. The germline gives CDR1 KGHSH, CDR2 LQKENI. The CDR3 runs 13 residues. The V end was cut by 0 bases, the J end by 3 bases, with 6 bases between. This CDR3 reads CASSPPDGYEQYF. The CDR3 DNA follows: TGTGCCAGCTCACCACCGGACGGCTACGAGCAGTACTTC.